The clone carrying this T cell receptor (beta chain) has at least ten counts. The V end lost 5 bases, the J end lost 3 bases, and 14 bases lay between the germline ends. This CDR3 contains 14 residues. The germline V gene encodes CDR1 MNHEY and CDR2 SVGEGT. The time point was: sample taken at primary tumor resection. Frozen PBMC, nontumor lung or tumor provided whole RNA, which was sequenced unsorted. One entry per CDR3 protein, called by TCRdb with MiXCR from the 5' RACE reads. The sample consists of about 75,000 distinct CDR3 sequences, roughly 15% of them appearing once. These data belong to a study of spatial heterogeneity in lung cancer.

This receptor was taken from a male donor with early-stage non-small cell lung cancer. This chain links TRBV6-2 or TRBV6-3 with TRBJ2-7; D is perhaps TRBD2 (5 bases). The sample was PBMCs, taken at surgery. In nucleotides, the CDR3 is TGTGCCAGCAGTGAATCGGGGAAACTCTACGAGCAGTACTTC. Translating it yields CASSESGKLYEQYF.